The 25 T cell receptor beta chains reported below all come from one sample, sequenced in a study of human T cells and chemical hapten exposure. Time point specified: pre-sensitization, week 0. Treatment reported: therapeutic diphenylcyclopropenone sensitization with weekly scalp DPC. TCRdb used MiXCR to reprocess the RACE reads, holding one entry per CDR3 protein. The repertoire consists of over 300,000 distinct CDR3 sequences, with about 5.1% occurring once and the leading ten covering just over 2.5%. The source was whole blood, collected in connection with sensitization to the hapten diphenylcyclopropenone (DPC). The receptors were gathered from a woman in her forties or fifties with alopecia areata. Some clones in this sample may be carry-over from other donors' samples.

Only a few counts were recorded for this clonotype. This chain uses TRBV6-2 or TRBV6-3 with TRBJ2-3, with TRBD1 identical over 9 bases. The CDR3 consists of 14 residues. Trimming took 7 bases from V and 6 from J; bases not matched to a gene: 8. Per the germline V gene, CDR1 is MNHEY and CDR2 is SVGEGT. The CDR3 loop is CASTGQGEWDTQYF. The CDR3 region has the DNA TGTGCCAGCACGGGACAGGGTGAATGGGATACGCAGTATTTT.

A few counts support this clonotype. V usage is TRBV28 and J usage is TRBJ1-1; possibly TRBD1 for D (6 bases). The CDR3 is made up of 12 amino acids. Germline loops: CDR1 MDHEN, CDR2 SYDVKM. V lost 9 bases to trimming and J lost 1 base, with 9 bases between them. In nucleotides, the CDR3 is TGTGCCAGTAAGGGACAGAACACTGAAGCTTTCTTT. Its translation is CASKGQNTEAFF.

This clonotype was seen many times. The V and J genes are TRBV6-1 and TRBJ1-5, with TRBD1 matching over 12 bases. The CDR3 runs to 17 residues. J lost 3 bases, V lost 6 bases, and 9 bases had no gene match. Germline loops: CDR1 MNHNS, CDR2 SASEGT. For the CDR3, the DNA is TGTGCCAGCAGAGAGAGGGGGACAGGGGGCGTCAATCAGCCCCAGCATTTT. This translates into CASRERGTGGVNQPQHF.

This clonotype was observed a handful of times. The chain employs TRBV27 and TRBJ1-5; 7 positions agree with TRBD1. Germline CDR1 is MNHEY and CDR2 is SMNVEV (reference sequence). J lost 7 bases, V lost 10 bases, and 10 bases had no gene match. This CDR3 is built from 13 residues. CDR3 protein: CATTRTGRQPQHF. For the CDR3, the DNA is TGTGCCACCACCCGGACAGGTCGACAGCCCCAGCATTTT.

This clonotype was recorded many times. This chain links TRBV7-2 with TRBJ1-4; 8 positions match TRBD1. There are 16 residues in the CDR3. The V gene's germline CDR1 is SGHTA and CDR2 FQGNSA. V lost 1 base, J lost 0 bases, and 1 base stayed unmatched. In DNA form, the CDR3 reads TGTGCCAGCAGCTTAGACAGGGGGTCAACTAATGAAAAACTGTTTTTT. Translating gives CASSLDRGSTNEKLFF.

The chain links TRBV12-3 or TRBV12-4 to TRBJ2-2, with unresolved D. The CDR3 length is 13 residues. Trimming took off 7 bases at V and 2 bases at J, with 8 bases between the two ends. CDR3 in amino acids: CASTYSNTGELFF. CDR3 nucleotide sequence: TGTGCCAGCACCTACAGCAACACCGGGGAGCTGTTTTTT.

This clonotype occurred a few times. The chain has TRBV7-9 and TRBJ1-2; maybe TRBD1 (5 bases). Per the germline V gene, CDR1 is SEHNR and CDR2 is FQNEAQ (reference sequence). The CDR3 has 14 amino acids. V dropped 8 bases and J dropped 6 bases, with 19 bases sitting between them. CDR3 region: CASVGTVARDGYTF. Here the CDR3 DNA reads TGTGCCAGCGTCGGGACGGTTGCTCGAGATGGCTACACCTTC.

In this sample, this clonotype turned up a few times. V and J are TRBV20-1 and TRBJ2-1, with 14 bases fitting TRBD2. Per germline, CDR1 DFQATT and CDR2 SNEGSKA (reference sequence). This CDR3 has 15 amino acids. V trimming: 5 bases; J trimming: 9 bases; junction bases outside the gene matches: 9. Here the CDR3 reads CSAPRLAGGQGEQFF. The DNA of the CDR3 is TGCAGTGCTCCGCGACTAGCGGGGGGGCAGGGTGAGCAGTTCTTC.

In this sample, this clonotype turned up a few times. CDR3 region: CASSLDWLAVSSYNEQFF. The CDR3 nucleotides are TGTGCCAGCAGCTTAGATTGGCTAGCGGTGAGCTCCTACAATGAGCAGTTCTTC. The J gene is TRBJ2-1, the V gene TRBV11-2, with 7 nucleotides matching TRBD2. The V gene's germline CDR1 is SGHAT and CDR2 FQNNGV. J lost 0 bases, V lost 0 bases, and 8 bases had no gene match. The CDR3 sequence is 18 residues long.

This clonotype was detected many times. V usage is TRBV7-2 and J usage is TRBJ2-3; a possible D gene is TRBD1 (6 bases). This CDR3 is 14 amino acids long. From germline, CDR1 is SGHTA and CDR2 FQGNSA. Trimming cost V 5 bases and J 6 bases, with 15 bases left between them. The CDR3 spells CASSTQGLGDTQYF. As DNA, the CDR3 is TGTGCCAGCAGCACACAGGGTCTGGGGGATACGCAGTATTTT.

The chain uses TRBV10-3 and TRBJ2-7; D might be TRBD1 (6 bases). The V end was cut by 7 bases, the J end by 5 bases, with 12 bases between. The CDR3 covers 12 residues. CDR1 ENHRY and CDR2 SYGVKD come from the germline V gene. The CDR3 sequence is CAIMTRGNEQYF. In DNA form, the CDR3 reads TGTGCCATCATGACGAGGGGGAACGAGCAGTACTTC.

This clonotype was picked up a small number of times. This chain connects TRBV19 to TRBJ2-1; 7 nucleotides align to TRBD2. The CDR3 totals 15 residues. Losses at the gene ends were 5 bases for V and 8 bases for J; bases not matched to a gene: 12. Per germline, CDR1 LNHDA and CDR2 SQIVND (reference sequence). CDR3 residues: CASSRGGSWEDEQFF. DNA of the CDR3: TGTGCCAGTAGTCGAGGCGGGAGTTGGGAGGATGAGCAGTTCTTC.

This clonotype has at least ten counts. This rearrangement joins TRBV20-1 to TRBJ2-7; 7 bases line up with TRBD1. The length of the CDR3 is 14 residues. The V segment lost 6 bases and the J segment 9 bases; nucleotides outside the gene matches: 17. Germline V gives CDR1 DFQATT, CDR2 SNEGSKA (reference sequence). Here the CDR3 reads CSAELATGTIRQYF. The CDR3 DNA sequence: TGCAGTGCCGAACTTGCGACAGGGACGATTCGGCAGTACTTC.

The sample holds many counts of this clonotype. The chain links TRBV28 to TRBJ1-1; the D gene is possibly TRBD1 (5 bases). Germline CDR1 reads MDHEN; CDR2 reads SYDVKM. The CDR3 totals 15 residues. V was cut by 5 bases and J by 3 bases, with 16 bases left in between. Here the CDR3 DNA reads TGTGCCAGCAGTCTTCCACTAGGGGCGGACACTGAAGCTTTCTTT. Translating it yields CASSLPLGADTEAFF.

This clonotype was observed many times. The chain is built from TRBV7-6 and TRBJ1-5, with unresolved D. Per germline, CDR1 SGHVS and CDR2 FNYEAQ. This CDR3 has 14 residues. V was cut by 1 base and J by 4 bases, with 8 bases left in between. For the CDR3, the DNA is TGTGCCAGCAGCTTAGGCACAGTAAATCAGCCCCAGCATTTT. This sequence encodes CASSLGTVNQPQHF.

The V call is TRBV7-2, the J call TRBJ1-1; D gene ambiguous. This CDR3 has 13 residues. Trimming removed 1 base from V and 6 bases from J, with 9 bases in between. Germline V gene sequence: CDR1 SGHTA, CDR2 FQGNSA. The CDR3 DNA follows: TGTGCCAGCAGCTTAGAGTCCAGCCCTGAAGCTTTCTTT. It specifies CASSLESSPEAFF.

This clonotype was observed a few times. The rearrangement joins TRBV5-1 to TRBJ1-2; D may be TRBD1 (6 bases). CDR1 is SGHRS, CDR2 YFSETQ, per germline. This CDR3 spans 15 amino acids. The V gene lost 0 bases and the J gene lost 6 bases, with 15 bases spanning the gap. CDR3 nucleotides: TGCGCCAGCAGCTTGGCCACGGACAGTCGTAATGGCTACACCTTC. This codes for CASSLATDSRNGYTF.

The chain links TRBV12-3 or TRBV12-4 to TRBJ1-2; D perhaps matches TRBD1 (5 bases). CDR3 length equals 12 residues. The V and J ends lost 6 bases and 8 bases respectively, with 13 bases between them. CDR3 bases: TGTGCCAGCAGCCCCCACGGGGACGGCTACACCTTC. Translated: CASSPHGDGYTF.

The table lists this clonotype with a few counts. The rearrangement uses TRBV18 and TRBJ1-1; a weak D match, TRBD1 (6 bases). V was clipped by 4 bases and J by 6 bases, with 15 bases between them. The germline V gene encodes CDR1 KGHSH and CDR2 LQKENI. This CDR3 is 14 amino acids long. The CDR3 DNA follows: TGTGCCAGCTCACAAAAACAGGGAGGTGCTGAAGCTTTCTTT. It encodes CASSQKQGGAEAFF.

The table lists this clonotype with a few counts. This sequence joins TRBV6-5 and TRBJ2-3; D gene uncertain. The germline V gene has CDR1 MNHEY and CDR2 SVGAGI. The CDR3 consists of 16 residues. V dropped 6 bases and J dropped 0 bases, with 16 bases sitting between them. The CDR3 spells CASRPHPDFSTDTQYF. CDR3 nucleotides: TGTGCCAGCAGGCCCCATCCCGATTTTAGCACAGATACGCAGTATTTT.

The genes are TRBV29-1 and TRBJ2-5, with D hard to call. The length of the CDR3 is 12 residues. Deletions cut 7 bases from V and 0 bases from J, with 9 bases between. The V gene's germline CDR1 is SQVTM and CDR2 ANQGSEA. In DNA, the CDR3 is TGCAGCGGTCGGGCTGACCAAGAGACCCAGTACTTC. Amino acids: CSGRADQETQYF.

In this sample, this clonotype turned up many times. The chain has TRBV20-1 and TRBJ2-3; 11 nucleotides match TRBD2. The CDR3 spans 15 residues. CDR1 DFQATT and CDR2 SNEGSKA come from the germline V gene (reference sequence). Trimming removed 4 bases from V and 2 bases from J; junction bases left unmatched: 5. The CDR3 DNA reads TGCAGTGCTACCGGGACTAGCGGCTTCACAGATACGCAGTATTTT. This codes for CSATGTSGFTDTQYF.

This clonotype was counted many times. This sequence joins TRBV12-3 or TRBV12-4 and TRBJ2-1; D perhaps matches TRBD1 (5 bases). Trimming stripped 4 bases from V and 14 bases from J, with 18 bases between. The CDR3 has 13 residues. Written as DNA, the CDR3 is TGTGCCAGCAGTTCTTTTGGACAAAGGGTTAAGTTCTTC. Translating it yields CASSSFGQRVKFF.

This clonotype occurred a few times. The chain carries TRBV2 and TRBJ1-4; TRBD1 matches at 7 bases. Germline-derived CDR1 and CDR2 are SNHLY and FYNNEI. The ends lost 7 bases at V and 2 bases at J; junction bases unmatched: 7. The CDR3 consists of 15 residues. CDR3 sequence (DNA): TGTGCCAGCACTGCTCAGGGGGGCACTAATGAAAAACTGTTTTTT. It encodes CASTAQGGTNEKLFF. Drawing the rest from reference TRBV2 and TRBJ1-4, the complete variable domain is EPEVTQTPSHQVTQMGQEVILRCVPISNHLYFYWYRQILGQKVEFLVSFYNNEISEKSEIFDDQFSVERPDGSNFTLKIRSTKLEDSAMYFCASTAQGGTNEKLFFGSGTQLSVL.

This clonotype has a handful of counts. This chain joins TRBV20-1 and TRBJ2-3; 8 nucleotides match TRBD2. The length of the CDR3 is 15 residues. Trimming took 1 base from V and 2 from J; bases not matched to a gene: 5. Germline V gives CDR1 DFQATT, CDR2 SNEGSKA (reference sequence). The CDR3 coding sequence is TGCAGTGCTAGAGTCCGACTAGCGCTCACAGATACGCAGTATTTT. The encoded protein is CSARVRLALTDTQYF.